The 26 T cell receptor beta chains reported below all come from one sample, sequenced in a study of T cell responses to AZD1222 COVID-19 vaccine. Here immunoSEQ multiplex PCR was the method, and the copy in TCRdb shows in-frame clones only, minus some. The data show fewer than 120,000 clones, around 82% seen once. The specimen comprised peripheral blood, sampled on day 0 of AZD1222 vaccination. These receptors came from an adult in good health.

The chain couples TRBV9 to TRBJ2-3; D remains unclear. The CDR3 loop spans 14 amino acids. Germline V gives CDR1 SGDLS, CDR2 YYNGEE. Trimming left V 0 bases short and J 0 bases short, with 5 bases between. CDR3 sequence: CASSVAASTDTQYF. CDR3 nucleotides: TGTGCCAGCAGCGTAGCCGCTAGCACAGATACGCAGTATTTT. The entire variable domain, with the rest obtained from reference TRBV9 and TRBJ2-3, is as follows: DSGVTQTPKHLITATGQRVTLRCSPRSGDLSVYWYQQSLDQGLQFLIQYYNGEERAKGNILERFSAQQFPDLHSELNLSSLELGDSALYFCASSVAASTDTQYFGPGTRLTVL.

The J gene is TRBJ1-5, the V gene TRBV6-5; D is perhaps TRBD1 (5 bases). Germline V CDR1 and CDR2: MNHEY, SVGAGI. The CDR3 runs to 13 residues. The V end was cut by 8 bases, the J end by 1 base, with 9 bases between. This CDR3 reads CASRRGSNQPQHF. In nucleotides, the CDR3 is TGTGCCAGCCGGAGGGGAAGCAATCAGCCCCAGCATTTT.

This clone has only a few counts. The chain joins TRBV6-1 to TRBJ2-1; D might be TRBD1 (6 bases). Trimming took off 1 base at V and 4 bases at J, with 11 bases between the two ends. Germline CDR1 reads MNHNS; CDR2 reads SASEGT. The CDR3 loop spans 15 amino acids. The CDR3 DNA reads as TGTGCCAGCAGTGAAGACAGGGTTCAATACAATGAGCAGTTCTTC. Translating gives CASSEDRVQYNEQFF.

This clone was recorded a few times. This sample also contains other DNA sequences that code for the same CDR3. V gene TRBV5-1 combines with J gene TRBJ2-6, with TRBD1 as a possible D gene (6 bases). The CDR3 spans 18 residues. CDR1 SGHRS and CDR2 YFSETQ come from the germline V gene. The V end lost 2 bases, the J end lost 3 bases, and 18 bases lay between the germline ends. CDR3 in DNA: TGCGCCAGCAGCTTAGCCCCGACAGGTCTTGGTGGGGCCAACGTCCTGACTTTC. This codes for CASSLAPTGLGGANVLTF.

This chain uses TRBV3-1 (or the pseudogene TRBV3-2) with TRBJ2-7; no firm D call. Germline CDR1 reads LGHDT; CDR2 reads YNNKEL (reference sequence). The CDR3 runs 13 residues. V dropped 6 bases and J dropped 1 base, with 10 bases sitting between them. CDR3 sequence (DNA): TGTGCCAGCAGACCGGTCGCGTCCTACGAGCAGTACTTC. This sequence encodes CASRPVASYEQYF.

The chain carries TRBV29-1 and TRBJ2-5, with no clear D. Germline V lookup: CDR1 SQVTM, CDR2 ANQGSEA. The V gene lost 0 bases and the J gene lost 7 bases, with 15 bases spanning the gap. The CDR3 spans 14 residues. For the CDR3, the DNA is TGCAGCGTTGAAGATCGGAAGAGGCGAGGGACCCAGTACTTC. This codes for CSVEDRKRRGTQYF.

The V call is TRBV27, the J call TRBJ2-7; D is possibly TRBD2 (5 bases). CDR1 is MNHEY and CDR2 is SMNVEV in the germline V gene (reference sequence). V shed 5 bases and J shed 2 bases, with 13 bases lying between them. CDR3 length: 14 amino acids. The CDR3, as DNA: TGTGCCAGCAGTATAGGGCGGGCTGCCTACGAGCAGTACTTC. Translating gives CASSIGRAAYEQYF.

The gene calls are TRBV30 and TRBJ1-5, with D tentatively TRBD1 (6 bases). Trimming pared 0 bases from V and 7 bases from J, leaving 7 bases between. Looked up from germline, CDR1 is GTSNPN and CDR2 is SVGIG (reference sequence). There are 12 residues in the CDR3. The CDR3 DNA follows: TGTGCCTGGAGTGTCAGGGGACAGCCCCAGCATTTT. This translates into CAWSVRGQPQHF.

V is TRBV21-1 and J is TRBJ1-5; TRBD1 reflects the table's D call only, with no check against the DNA. TRBV21-1 corresponds to a pseudogene. The CDR3 consists of 13 residues. In DNA, the CDR3 is TGTGCCAGGAGAGACAGGGGGCATCAGCCCCAGCATTTT. This encodes CARRDRGHQPQHF.

This clone showed up just a few times. This chain uses TRBV9 with TRBJ2-7; 14 bases are a match to TRBD2. Germline CDR1 reads SGDLS; CDR2 reads YYNGEE. CDR3 length: 15 amino acids. The trim removed 4 bases at V and 6 bases at J, leaving 6 bases unmatched. CDR3 region: CASSPGLAGVREQYF. The CDR3 DNA sequence: TGTGCCAGCAGCCCGGGACTAGCGGGAGTCCGCGAGCAGTACTTC. Full variable domain (outside the CDR3, taken from reference TRBV9 and TRBJ2-7): DSGVTQTPKHLITATGQRVTLRCSPRSGDLSVYWYQQSLDQGLQFLIQYYNGEERAKGNILERFSAQQFPDLHSELNLSSLELGDSALYFCASSPGLAGVREQYFGPGTRLTVT.

V is TRBV6-5 and J is TRBJ1-5; D perhaps matches TRBD1 (6 bases). This CDR3 is 13 amino acids long. Germline CDR1 reads MNHEY; CDR2 reads SVGAGI. The V gene lost 6 bases and the J gene lost 2 bases, with 8 bases spanning the gap. The CDR3 sequence: CASRAGGNQPQHF. The DNA for the CDR3 is TGTGCCAGCAGGGCAGGGGGCAATCAGCCCCAGCATTTT.

The V and J genes are TRBV19 and TRBJ1-1; no clear D gene. This CDR3 has 12 amino acids. Trimming cost V 5 bases and J 3 bases, with 7 bases left between them. CDR1 is LNHDA and CDR2 is SQIVND in the germline V gene (reference sequence). The CDR3 DNA reads TGTGCCAGTAGTCCCACCTACACTGAAGCTTTCTTT. It translates to CASSPTYTEAFF.

The chain has TRBV28 and TRBJ1-1; 8 bases line up with TRBD1. Trimming at V came to 6 bases and at J to 0 bases, leaving 6 bases not matched to a gene. There are 15 residues in the CDR3. Per germline, CDR1 MDHEN and CDR2 SYDVKM. CDR3 nucleotides: TGTGCCAGCAGAGGGACAGGACCCCTGAACACTGAAGCTTTCTTT. It yields the protein CASRGTGPLNTEAFF. The full variable domain, completed using reference TRBV28 and TRBJ1-1, is DVKVTQSSRYLVKRTGEKVFLECVQDMDHENMFWYRQDPGLGLRLIYFSYDVKMKEKGDIPEGYSVSREKKERFSLILESASTNQTSMYLCASRGTGPLNTEAFFGQGTRLTVV.

This chain links TRBV28 with TRBJ2-5; TRBD2 agrees at 13 bases. J lost 3 bases, V lost 1 base, and 2 bases had no gene match. Germline V lookup: CDR1 MDHEN, CDR2 SYDVKM. The CDR3 runs to 16 residues. CDR3 sequence: CASSLSGLAGKETQYF. In DNA form, the CDR3 reads TGTGCCAGCAGTTTATCGGGACTAGCGGGAAAAGAGACCCAGTACTTC.

The chain joins TRBV7-8 to TRBJ2-3; TRBD1 aligns across 7 bases. Germline V gives CDR1 SGHVS, CDR2 FQNEAQ. V dropped 6 bases and J dropped 4; count of bases not matched to a gene: 4. CDR3 length equals 13 residues. Written as DNA, the CDR3 is TGTGCCAGCAGTATAGGGGGCGCAGATACGCAGTATTTT. Residues: CASSIGGADTQYF.

J is TRBJ2-1 and V is TRBV19, with D perhaps matching TRBD2 (6 bases). The CDR3 is made up of 16 amino acids. Trimming removed 4 bases from V and 7 bases from J, with 20 bases in between. Germline V lookup: CDR1 LNHDA, CDR2 SQIVND (reference sequence). The CDR3 protein is CASSTRRDSKQNEQFF. As DNA, the CDR3 is TGTGCCAGTAGTACCCGGCGGGACTCAAAACAAAATGAGCAGTTCTTC. The full variable domain, with the rest looked up from reference TRBV19 and TRBJ2-1, is DGGITQSPKYLFRKEGQNVTLSCEQNLNHDAMYWYRQDPGQGLRLIYYSQIVNDFQKGDIAEGYSVSREKKESFPLTVTSAQKNPTAFYLCASSTRRDSKQNEQFFGPGTRLTVL.

The chain joins TRBV30 to TRBJ1-4; D perhaps matches TRBD1 (6 bases). V gave up 6 bases and J gave up 8 bases, with 13 bases separating them. Germline values: CDR1 GTSNPN, CDR2 SVGIG (reference sequence). CDR3 length: 12 amino acids. DNA of the CDR3: TGTGCCTGTGAACAGGGTGGGGAAAAACTGTTTTTT. It encodes CACEQGGEKLFF.

This clone has just one count. V usage is TRBV9 and J usage is TRBJ1-3; 7 nucleotides match TRBD1. CDR1 is SGDLS and CDR2 is YYNGEE in the germline V gene. The CDR3 is 15 amino acids. V shed 2 bases, J shed 3 bases, and the junction held 5 bases outside the gene matches. CDR3 nucleotides: TGTGCCAGCAGCGTTACAGGGGCAATTGGAAACACCATATATTTT. This encodes CASSVTGAIGNTIYF.

The gene calls are TRBV5-4 and TRBJ1-2; unclear D gene. Per germline, CDR1 SGHNT and CDR2 YYREEE (reference sequence). The V end lost 4 bases, the J end lost 2 bases, and 12 bases lay between the germline ends. The CDR3 is 14 amino acids. CDR3 amino acids: CASSAEDRNYGYTF. For the CDR3, the DNA is TGTGCCAGCAGCGCCGAGGACCGGAACTATGGCTACACCTTC.

The chain joins TRBV18 to TRBJ1-1, with D maybe TRBD1 (5 bases). CDR3 length equals 15 residues. V lost 3 bases and J 5 bases, leaving 16 bases between the germline ends. Germline CDR1 KGHSH, CDR2 LQKENI. CDR3 protein: CASSPILQGGTEAFF. As DNA, the CDR3 is TGTGCCAGCTCACCTATTCTTCAGGGAGGAACTGAAGCTTTCTTT.

The gene calls are TRBV6-2 or TRBV6-3 and TRBJ1-1; D call uncertain. Trimming shortened V by 2 bases and J by 3 bases, and 7 bases separated the two germline ends. Germline V gene data show CDR1 as MNHEY and CDR2 as SVGEGT. The CDR3 is made up of 13 amino acids. The CDR3 bases are TGTGCCAGCAGTTACAGGGCGTACACTGAAGCTTTCTTT. Its protein product is CASSYRAYTEAFF.

This chain connects TRBV6-5 to TRBJ1-2; TRBD1 aligns across 7 bases. Trimming took 2 bases from V and 4 from J; bases not matched to a gene: 7. The CDR3 has 15 amino acids. CDR1 and CDR2 from the germline V gene are MNHEY and SVGAGI. The CDR3: CASSYNRGGGYGYTF. The CDR3 DNA follows: TGTGCCAGCAGTTACAACAGGGGAGGTGGCTATGGCTACACCTTC.

The chain is built from TRBV7-2 and TRBJ2-1; 11 bases agree with TRBD2. The germline V gene encodes CDR1 SGHTA and CDR2 FQGNSA. V dropped 5 bases and J dropped 6; count of bases not matched to a gene: 9. The CDR3 is made up of 16 amino acids. The CDR3 reads CASSTPWGTSGNEQFF. The CDR3 nucleotides read TGTGCCAGCAGCACACCCTGGGGGACTAGCGGCAATGAGCAGTTCTTC.

The chain recombines TRBV7-9 with TRBJ1-2; tentative D call: TRBD1 (5 bases). The ends were cut back, 6 bases at V and 0 bases at J, with 14 bases in the middle. This CDR3 is 15 amino acids long. Germline V gene lookup returns CDR1 SEHNR and CDR2 FQNEAQ (reference sequence). The chain's CDR3 is CASRRGQGTNYGYTF. The CDR3 bases are TGTGCCAGCAGACGAGGTCAGGGAACTAACTATGGCTACACCTTC.

The chain is built from TRBV19 and TRBJ2-2, with a weak D call TRBD1 (6 bases). V gave up 3 bases and J gave up 0 bases, with 11 bases separating them. The CDR3 length is 16 residues. The germline V gene has CDR1 LNHDA and CDR2 SQIVND (reference sequence). CDR3 in amino acids: CASSIWGPANTGELFF. The CDR3 coding sequence is TGTGCCAGTAGTATTTGGGGGCCTGCGAACACCGGGGAGCTGTTTTTT.

The chain links TRBV9 to TRBJ2-2; 8 positions agree with TRBD1. Germline CDR1 SGDLS, CDR2 YYNGEE. V trimming: 5 bases; J trimming: 5 bases; junction bases outside the gene matches: 14. CDR3 length: 17 residues. The CDR3 region is CASSKTGAVWVTGELFF. The CDR3 nucleotides are TGTGCCAGCAGTAAGACAGGGGCGGTATGGGTTACCGGGGAGCTGTTTTTT.